One and the same sample provided the 31 T cell receptor beta chains below, sequenced in a study of identical twins' blood T cells. MiXCR was run by TCRdb on the 5' RACE reads, yielding one entry per CDR3 protein. The table lists 300,000 to 400,000 distinct CDR3 sequences, about 28% of them singletons. The sequenced sample was PBMCs. Receptors originate from a woman aged 18-55 years in good health.

This chain joins TRBV20-1 and TRBJ2-1; TRBD2 aligns across 9 bases. CDR3 length: 12 residues. The germline V gene has CDR1 DFQATT and CDR2 SNEGSKA (reference sequence). V lost 5 bases, J lost 9 bases, and 5 bases stayed unmatched. CDR3 bases: TGCAGTGCTCTTTTAGCGGGAGCTGAGCAGTTCTTC. This sequence encodes CSALLAGAEQFF.

The chain recombines TRBV12-5 with TRBJ2-3; 12 bases agree with TRBD2. With V trimmed by 7 bases and J by 1 base, 9 bases remained unmatched. The length of the CDR3 is 17 residues. Germline CDR1 LGHNT, CDR2 FRNRAP. CDR3 loop: CASAAKRTSGGTDTQYF. Written as DNA, the CDR3 is TGTGCTAGTGCCGCGAAAAGGACTAGCGGGGGCACAGATACGCAGTATTTT.

Only a few counts were recorded for this clonotype. CDR3 protein: CSVGPGGLNTEAFF. The CDR3 nucleotides are TGCAGCGTTGGACCCGGGGGGCTGAACACTGAAGCTTTCTTT. The rearrangement uses TRBV29-1 and TRBJ1-1; D may be TRBD1 (6 bases). CDR1 is SQVTM, CDR2 ANQGSEA, per germline. Trimming cost V 4 bases and J 0 bases, with 12 bases left between them. The CDR3 loop spans 14 amino acids.

Comments on this clonotype: Germline is not matched at one junction end, which may reflect a read error. The chain combines TRBV7-2 with TRBJ1-1; D not resolved. The CDR3 totals 15 residues. Germline assignment: CDR1 SGHTA and CDR2 FQGNSA. The CDR3 region is CASRAGGRMNSEAFF. CDR3 in DNA: TGTGCCAGCAGAGCCGGTGGCAGGATGAACTCTGAAGCTTTCTTT.

The J gene is TRBJ1-2, the V gene TRBV20-1; a weak D match, TRBD1 (6 bases). The CDR3 is 15 residues long. V lost 6 bases and J 4 bases, leaving 21 bases between the germline ends. Germline CDR1 reads DFQATT; CDR2 reads SNEGSKA (reference sequence). The CDR3 sequence: CSAYREEGGVYGYTF. The CDR3 bases are TGCAGTGCGTACAGGGAGGAAGGCGGGGTCTATGGCTACACCTTC.

This chain joins TRBV5-6 and TRBJ1-5; weak D call: TRBD1 (6 bases). The CDR3 is 15 amino acids. The germline V and J ends were trimmed by 0 bases and 6 bases, with 13 bases remaining between them. Germline-derived CDR1 and CDR2 are SGHDT and YYEEEE. The CDR3 DNA reads as TGTGCCAGCAGCTTGGGACAGGACTTATTTCAGCCCCAGCATTTT. Its protein product is CASSLGQDLFQPQHF.

The V and J genes are TRBV12-5 and TRBJ2-1; 12 bases line up with TRBD2. The CDR3 has 14 amino acids. The V gene's germline CDR1 is LGHNT and CDR2 FRNRAP. Losses at the gene ends were 1 base for V and 8 bases for J; bases not matched to a gene: 0. CDR3 nucleotide sequence: TGTGCTAGTGGTTTGGCTAGCGGGAGGGATGAGCAGTTCTTC. Amino acids: CASGLASGRDEQFF.

The chain carries TRBV29-1 and TRBJ1-5; D remains unclear. The V gene's germline CDR1 is SQVTM and CDR2 ANQGSEA. The ends were cut back, 4 bases at V and 0 bases at J, with 7 bases in the middle. The CDR3 is 13 residues long. CDR3 sequence (DNA): TGCAGCGTTGGGCAGAATAGCAATCAGCCCCAGCATTTT. Residues: CSVGQNSNQPQHF. Drawing the rest from reference TRBV29-1 and TRBJ1-5, the complete variable domain is SAVISQKPSRDICQRGTSLTIQCQVDSQVTMMFWYRQQPGQSLTLIATANQGSEATYESGFVIDKFPISRPNLTFSTLTVSNMSPEDSSIYLCSVGQNSNQPQHFGDGTRLSIL.

Note on this clonotype: The CDR3 does not close with the conserved phenylalanine or tryptophan, likely indicating a read error. The chain has TRBV29-1 and TRBJ1-2; TRBD1 might be the D (5 bases). V was shortened by 7 bases and J by 8 bases, with 11 bases between the two germline ends. The CDR3 contains 10 residues. The germline V gene has CDR1 SQVTM and CDR2 ANQGSEA. The CDR3: CSADRDGYTS. CDR3 nucleotides: TGCAGCGCAGACAGAGACGGCTACACCTCC.

This chain connects TRBV12-3 or TRBV12-4 to TRBJ1-1, with 7 bases that match TRBD1. The V and J ends lost 5 bases and 11 bases, in that order; junction bases with no gene match: 8. The CDR3 extends over 12 amino acids. The CDR3 bases are TGTGCCAGCAGTGTAACAGGGGCTGCTGCTTTCTTT. The encoded protein is CASSVTGAAAFF.

This sequence joins TRBV2 and TRBJ1-1, with D possibly TRBD1 on 6 matching bases. The CDR3 is made up of 13 amino acids. The V end was cut by 3 bases, the J end by 3 bases, with 8 bases between. Looked up from germline, CDR1 is SNHLY and CDR2 is FYNNEI. The CDR3 sequence: CASSEAGDTEAFF. CDR3 nucleotide sequence: TGTGCCAGCAGTGAGGCAGGGGACACTGAAGCTTTCTTT.

The chain combines TRBV20-1 with TRBJ1-1; D is uncertain. This CDR3 has 13 residues. Germline values: CDR1 DFQATT, CDR2 SNEGSKA (reference sequence). V gave up 5 bases and J gave up 0 bases, with 10 bases separating them. The DNA for the CDR3 is TGCAGTGCTTCGACGGATATGAACACTGAAGCTTTCTTT. The encoded protein is CSASTDMNTEAFF.

V gene TRBV4-2 combines with J gene TRBJ2-1, with D hard to call. Per germline, CDR1 LGHNA and CDR2 YNFKEQ. With 0 bases removed from V and 6 bases from J, the gap between germline ends came to 15 bases. This CDR3 is built from 16 residues. The CDR3 loop is CASSQETETSRNEQFF. Here the CDR3 DNA reads TGTGCCAGCAGCCAAGAGACTGAGACTTCCCGCAATGAGCAGTTCTTC.

This clonotype has just a few counts. The V and J genes are TRBV18 and TRBJ1-4; maybe TRBD1 (5 bases). Deletions cut 6 bases from V and 0 bases from J, with 11 bases between. CDR3 length: 15 residues. The germline gives CDR1 KGHSH, CDR2 LQKENI. The CDR3 DNA sequence: TGTGCCAGCTCTCGGGACGGTGCAACTAATGAAAAACTGTTTTTT. This sequence encodes CASSRDGATNEKLFF.

This chain links TRBV5-1 with TRBJ1-4, with 8 nucleotides matching TRBD1. The CDR3 has 13 amino acids. CDR1 and CDR2 (germline): SGHRS, YFSETQ. V lost 10 bases, J lost 8 bases, and 10 bases stayed unmatched. The CDR3 bases are TGCGCCTCAGGGGGCGGGGGCGACGAAAAACTGTTTTTT. Translation: CASGGGGDEKLFF.

The genes are TRBV19 and TRBJ2-7; 9 bases fit TRBD1. Trimming at V came to 11 bases and at J to 3 bases, leaving 14 bases not matched to a gene. CDR1 and CDR2 (germline): LNHDA, SQIVND (reference sequence). CDR3 length: 15 residues. CDR3 bases: TGTGCCGCCAGGTATTCCGGGACAGGGTTCTACGAGCAGTACTTC. Translating it yields CAARYSGTGFYEQYF. The whole variable domain, filled in from reference TRBV19 and TRBJ2-7, reads DGGITQSPKYLFRKEGQNVTLSCEQNLNHDAMYWYRQDPGQGLRLIYYSQIVNDFQKGDIAEGYSVSREKKESFPLTVTSAQKNPTAFYLCAARYSGTGFYEQYFGPGTRLTVT.

Only a few counts were recorded for this clonotype. Germline and junction disagree at one end, which may indicate a read error. V and J are TRBV10-3 and TRBJ1-4; D possibly corresponds to TRBD1 (5 bases). Germline V lookup: CDR1 ENHRY, CDR2 SYGVKD. This CDR3 has 13 amino acids. This CDR3 is CAISGGANQKLFF. The DNA for the CDR3 is TGTGCCATCAGCGGAGGGGCTAATCAAAAACTGTTTTTT.

The chain carries TRBV9 and TRBJ2-5, with 12 bases aligning to TRBD2. Germline trimming cut 1 base from V and 5 bases from J; bases unmatched to any gene: 0. CDR3 length: 14 residues. The germline CDR1 and CDR2 sequences are SGDLS and YYNGEE. CDR3 in amino acids: CASSVTSGRETQYF. CDR3 sequence (DNA): TGTGCCAGCAGCGTAACTAGCGGGAGGGAGACCCAGTACTTC.

The chain recombines TRBV29-1 with TRBJ2-2; 11 bases line up with TRBD2. In germline, CDR1 is SQVTM, CDR2 ANQGSEA. Trimming removed 8 bases from V and 7 bases from J; junction bases left unmatched: 6. The CDR3 extends over 13 amino acids. In DNA, the CDR3 is TGCAGCATTAGCGGGGGGGCGGTCGGGGAGCTGTTTTTT. Translating gives CSISGGAVGELFF.

This clonotype was seen ten or more times. The J gene is TRBJ1-3, the V gene TRBV5-1; D is possibly TRBD1 (5 bases). The CDR3 has 13 amino acids. V was cut by 5 bases and J by 0 bases, with 6 bases left in between. The germline V gene has CDR1 SGHRS and CDR2 YFSETQ. This CDR3 reads CASRQGSGNTIYF. In DNA, the CDR3 is TGCGCCAGCAGGCAGGGCTCTGGAAACACCATATATTTT.

This sequence joins TRBV27 and TRBJ2-7; 7 bases map to TRBD2. The trim removed 0 bases at V and 7 bases at J, leaving 9 bases unmatched. The CDR3 has 15 amino acids. CDR1 and CDR2 (germline): MNHEY, SMNVEV (reference sequence). The CDR3, as DNA: TGTGCCAGCAGTTTATCGATGGGGGGGGAAGGAGAGCAGTACTTC. It codes for CASSLSMGGEGEQYF.

This clonotype was seen more than once but under ten times. J is TRBJ2-7 and V is TRBV20-1, with D perhaps assigned TRBD1 or TRBD2 (5 bases each). CDR3 length: 14 residues. Germline V gene data show CDR1 as DFQATT and CDR2 as SNEGSKA (reference sequence). With 3 bases removed from V and 4 bases from J, the gap between germline ends came to 16 bases. The CDR3 is CSARGPVRVYEQYF. CDR3 nucleotide sequence: TGCAGTGCTAGGGGACCGGTTCGGGTGTACGAGCAGTACTTC.

This clonotype was found many times. The chain recombines TRBV10-2 with TRBJ1-2, with TRBD1 identical over 7 bases. Per the germline V gene, CDR1 is WSHSY and CDR2 is SAAADI. The CDR3 is made up of 14 amino acids. Unmatched junction bases numbered 8, after V lost 6 bases and J lost 4 bases. The chain's CDR3 is CASRMMTGPYGYTF. The CDR3 DNA is TGCGCCAGCAGGATGATGACAGGGCCCTATGGCTACACCTTC.

This clonotype showed up many times. The chain uses TRBV20-1 and TRBJ2-3; D may be TRBD1 (5 bases). The ends were cut back, 4 bases at V and 3 bases at J, with 14 bases in the middle. Germline CDR1 DFQATT, CDR2 SNEGSKA (reference sequence). The CDR3 has 14 residues. CDR3 nucleotide sequence: TGCAGTGCTATTTCGGATCAGGGAACAGATACGCAGTATTTT. It codes for CSAISDQGTDTQYF.

Comment on this clonotype: With a much larger clone just one base away, this may be a read error. The CDR3 reads CASRMDKPASGYTF. The DNA for the CDR3 is TGTGCCAGCAGAATGGACAAGCCTGCTTCCGGCTACACCTTC. The chain employs TRBV7-8 and TRBJ1-2, with D possibly TRBD1 on 5 matching bases. Trimming took 6 bases from V and 8 from J, leaving 19 bases between them. The germline V gene encodes CDR1 SGHVS and CDR2 FQNEAQ. The CDR3 has 14 residues.

The rearrangement links TRBV10-2 to TRBJ2-3; D is possibly TRBD1 (6 bases). Per the germline V gene, CDR1 is WSHSY and CDR2 is SAAADI. Trimming removed 0 bases at V and 5 bases at J, with 12 bases between. The CDR3 runs to 15 residues. DNA for the CDR3: TGCGCCAGCAGTGAGTCAGACGGCAGGGGAGATACGCAGTATTTT. Translation gives CASSESDGRGDTQYF.

This clonotype was detected only a few times. The genes are TRBV12-3 or TRBV12-4 and TRBJ2-1; D perhaps matches TRBD1 (6 bases). The V and J ends lost 6 bases and 9 bases respectively, with 12 bases between them. The CDR3 length is 12 residues. CDR3 protein: CASSPTGGEQFF. The CDR3 DNA reads TGTGCCAGCAGCCCGACAGGTGGTGAGCAGTTCTTC.

This clonotype has just one count. CDR3 nucleotide sequence: TGTGCCAGCAGCCGAGGGATTAGGTCAGGGTACTATGGCTACACCTTC. It encodes CASSRGIRSGYYGYTF. The V and J genes are TRBV7-9 and TRBJ1-2; a weak D match, TRBD1 (5 bases). The CDR3 covers 16 residues. Germline loops: CDR1 SEHNR, CDR2 FQNEAQ (reference sequence). Trimming cost V 5 bases and J 3 bases, with 19 bases left between them.

The rearrangement links TRBV6-2 or TRBV6-3 to TRBJ2-1; the D gene is possibly TRBD2 (5 bases). This CDR3 is 14 amino acids long. V dropped 6 bases and J dropped 3 bases, with 12 bases sitting between them. Germline CDR1 MNHEY, CDR2 SVGEGT. In DNA, the CDR3 is TGTGCCAGCAGGAGGGATATGAGCTACAATGAGCAGTTCTTC. Its protein product is CASRRDMSYNEQFF.

This clonotype appeared once. Compared with germline, one end of the junction differs, possibly owing to a read error. J is TRBJ2-5 and V is TRBV28; no definite D call. This CDR3 has 14 residues. Germline loops: CDR1 MDHEN, CDR2 SYDVKM. The CDR3 DNA reads as TGTGCCAGCAGTTTTGTGGGTAGGGCAGAGACCAAGTACTTC. The encoded protein is CASSFVGRAETKYF.

The V and J genes are TRBV5-1 and TRBJ1-4, with D uncertain. The V gene's germline CDR1 is SGHRS and CDR2 YFSETQ. The CDR3 totals 12 residues. V lost 5 bases to trimming and J lost 8 bases, with 10 bases between them. The CDR3 sequence is CASSSYGEKLFF. The CDR3 bases are TGCGCCAGCAGTTCTTACGGCGAAAAACTGTTTTTT.